The 3 T cell receptor beta chains below all came from one sample that was sequenced in a study of identical twins. TCRdb re-analysed the 5' RACE reads in MiXCR, keeping a single row per CDR3 protein. The sample carries hundreds of thousands of distinct CDR3 sequences, 21% recorded once. This same sample was also taken into another study, of T cells expressing NK-cell markers.

Input material: PBMCs. The receptors come from a woman aged 18-30 years in good health.

This clonotype has ten or more counts. The chain couples TRBV14 to TRBJ2-7, with TRBD2 identical over 8 bases. Per germline, CDR1 SGHDN and CDR2 FVKESK. The CDR3 has 15 residues. V was clipped by 4 bases and J by 5 bases; unmatched bases: 10. CDR3 coding DNA: TGTGCCAGCAGCCCTCCAGGAAGCGGGAGAAACGAGCAGTACTTC. It yields the protein CASSPPGSGRNEQYF.

CDR3 region: CASSYPASGGKTSTDTQYF. The CDR3 DNA reads as TGTGCCAGCAGTTACCCCGCTAGCGGGGGGAAAACTAGCACAGATACGCAGTATTTT. The chain employs TRBV6-5 and TRBJ2-3; 11 bases agree with TRBD2. The CDR3 totals 19 residues. Trimming cost V 2 bases and J 0 bases; bases outside gene matches: 10. The V gene's germline CDR1 is MNHEY and CDR2 SVGAGI.

The sample holds a few counts of this clonotype. The gene calls are TRBV6-2 or TRBV6-3 and TRBJ2-1; D is possibly TRBD1 or TRBD2 (5 bases each). Germline CDR1 is MNHEY and CDR2 is SVGEGT. The CDR3 loop spans 16 amino acids. V dropped 5 bases and J dropped 0 bases, with 14 bases sitting between them. The CDR3 coding sequence is TGTGCCAGCAGTCAGGGACGCATAAGCTCCTACAATGAGCAGTTCTTC. This encodes CASSQGRISSYNEQFF.